This entry lists 3 T cell receptor beta chains sequenced from one sample in a study of blood T cell repertoires in COVID-19. This table comes from immunoSEQ multiplex PCR, and its TCRdb copy is limited to in-frame clones, with some not included. This repertoire shows a few hundred thousand clones, 80% to 90% found once; its top ten account for roughly 2.6%. Sequencing input: peripheral blood. The receptors come from a man in his forties or fifties who had recovered from COVID-19.

The chain has TRBV9 and TRBJ1-1; perhaps TRBD1 as D (5 bases). Germline V gene lookup returns CDR1 SGDLS and CDR2 YYNGEE. V was trimmed by 8 bases and J by 0 bases, leaving 14 bases between them. This CDR3 is 14 amino acids long. In DNA, the CDR3 is TGTGCCAGTACCCGACAGTTGCTGAACACTGAAGCTTTCTTT. This translates into CASTRQLLNTEAFF.

The CDR3 reads CATSDSLAGGLTDTQYF. The CDR3 nucleotides are TGTGCCACCAGTGATTCCCTAGCGGGAGGGCTCACAGATACGCAGTATTTT. The chain combines TRBV24-1 with TRBJ2-3, with 12 bases aligning to TRBD2. This CDR3 has 17 amino acids. The germline V gene has CDR1 KGHDR and CDR2 SFDVKD. V gave up 2 bases and J gave up 2 bases; unmatched junction bases: 4.

This chain joins TRBV10-1 and TRBJ2-7; 9 bases line up with TRBD1. V was clipped by 4 bases and J by 2 bases; unmatched bases: 9. The CDR3 has 16 amino acids. Germline CDR1 and CDR2: WNHNN and SYGVQD (reference sequence). CDR3 loop: CASSGGTGTRTYEQYF. CDR3 DNA: TGCGCCAGCAGTGGGGGGACAGGGACGAGGACCTACGAGCAGTACTTC.